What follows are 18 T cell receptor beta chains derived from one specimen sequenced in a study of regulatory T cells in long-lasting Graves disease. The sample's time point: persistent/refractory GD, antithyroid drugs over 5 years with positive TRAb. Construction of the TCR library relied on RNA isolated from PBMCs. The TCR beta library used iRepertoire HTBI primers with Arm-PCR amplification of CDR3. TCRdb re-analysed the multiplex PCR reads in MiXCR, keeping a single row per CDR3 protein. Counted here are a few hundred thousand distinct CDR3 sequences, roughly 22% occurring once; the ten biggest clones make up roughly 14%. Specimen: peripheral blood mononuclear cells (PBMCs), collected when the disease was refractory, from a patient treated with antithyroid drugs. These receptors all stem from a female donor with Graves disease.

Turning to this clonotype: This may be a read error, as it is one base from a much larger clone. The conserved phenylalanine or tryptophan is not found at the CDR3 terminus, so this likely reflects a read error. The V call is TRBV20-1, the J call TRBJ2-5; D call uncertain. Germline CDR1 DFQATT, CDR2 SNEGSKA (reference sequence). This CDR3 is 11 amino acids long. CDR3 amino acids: CSALTQETQYL. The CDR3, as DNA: TGCAGCGCCTTAACCCAAGAGACCCAGTACCTC.

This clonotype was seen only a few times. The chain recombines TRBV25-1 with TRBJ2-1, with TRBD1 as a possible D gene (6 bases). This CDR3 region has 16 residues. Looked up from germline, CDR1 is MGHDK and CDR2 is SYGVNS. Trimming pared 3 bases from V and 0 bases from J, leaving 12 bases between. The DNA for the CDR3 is TGTGCCAGCAGTGACCCGGACAGTTACTCCTACAATGAGCAGTTCTTC. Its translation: CASSDPDSYSYNEQFF. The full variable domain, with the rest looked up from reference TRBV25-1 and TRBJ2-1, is EADIYQTPRYLVIGTGKKITLECSQTMGHDKMYWYQQDPGMELHLIHYSYGVNSTEKGDLSSESTVSRIRTEHFPLTLESARPSHTSQYLCASSDPDSYSYNEQFFGPGTRLTVL.

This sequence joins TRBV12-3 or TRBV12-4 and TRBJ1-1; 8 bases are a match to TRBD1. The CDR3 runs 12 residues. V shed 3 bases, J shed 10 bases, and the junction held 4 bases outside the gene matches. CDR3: CASSLKTGVAFF. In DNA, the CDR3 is TGTGCCAGCAGTTTGAAGACAGGGGTAGCTTTCTTT.

The CDR3 sequence is CASSYSTGVYGYTF. The CDR3 region has the DNA TGTGCCAGCAGTTACTCGACGGGGGTCTATGGCTACACCTTC. The chain employs TRBV6-6 and TRBJ1-2, with D perhaps matching TRBD1 (5 bases). CDR1 MNHNY and CDR2 SVGAGI come from the germline V gene (reference sequence). V shed 0 bases and J shed 4 bases, with 9 bases lying between them. The CDR3 length is 14 residues.

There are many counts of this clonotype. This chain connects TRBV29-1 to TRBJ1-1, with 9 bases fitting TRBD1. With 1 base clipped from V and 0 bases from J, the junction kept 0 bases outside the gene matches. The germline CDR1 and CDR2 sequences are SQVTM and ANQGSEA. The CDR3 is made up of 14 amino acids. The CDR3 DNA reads TGCAGCGTTGAAGGGACAGGGGTGAACACTGAAGCTTTCTTT. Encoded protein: CSVEGTGVNTEAFF.

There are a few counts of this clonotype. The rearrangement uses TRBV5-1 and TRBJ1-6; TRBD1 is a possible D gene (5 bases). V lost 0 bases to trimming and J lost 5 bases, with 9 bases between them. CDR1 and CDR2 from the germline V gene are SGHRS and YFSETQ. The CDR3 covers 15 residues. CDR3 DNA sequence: TGCGCCAGCAGCTTGGAGGGACGGAATAATTCACCCCTCCACTTT. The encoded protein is CASSLEGRNNSPLHF.

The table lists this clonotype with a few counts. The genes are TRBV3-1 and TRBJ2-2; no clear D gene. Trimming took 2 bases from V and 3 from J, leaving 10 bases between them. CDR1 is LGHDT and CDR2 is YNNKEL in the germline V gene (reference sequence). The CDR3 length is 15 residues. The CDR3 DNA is TGTGCCAGCAGCCAAACTTTCTCCCACACCGGGGAGCTGTTTTTT. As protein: CASSQTFSHTGELFF.

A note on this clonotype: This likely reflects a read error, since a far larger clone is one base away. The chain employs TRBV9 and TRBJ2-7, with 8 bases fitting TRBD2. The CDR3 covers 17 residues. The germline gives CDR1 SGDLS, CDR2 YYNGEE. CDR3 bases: TGTGCCAGCATACCCGGGGGGGGGAGGCCGAGCTCCTACGGGCAGTACTTC. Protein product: CASIPGGGRPSSYGQYF.

The CDR3, as DNA: TGTGCCACCAGGGGGGGACAGGGCGGAGCCTATGGCTACACCTTC. Its translation is CATRGGQGGAYGYTF. This chain uses TRBV15 with TRBJ1-2; TRBD1 matches at 9 bases. Germline CDR1 and CDR2: LNHNV and YYDKDF (reference sequence). CDR3 length: 15 amino acids. J was trimmed by 4 bases and V by 6 bases; bases with no gene match: 9.

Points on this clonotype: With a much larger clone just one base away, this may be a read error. As DNA, the CDR3 is TGTACTAGCAGCCGCAGCAGCAATCAGCCCCAGCATTTT. Translation: CTSSRSSNQPQHF. This chain uses TRBV7-7 with TRBJ1-5; D ambiguous. Per germline, CDR1 SSHAT and CDR2 FNYEAQ (reference sequence). The CDR3 loop spans 13 amino acids.

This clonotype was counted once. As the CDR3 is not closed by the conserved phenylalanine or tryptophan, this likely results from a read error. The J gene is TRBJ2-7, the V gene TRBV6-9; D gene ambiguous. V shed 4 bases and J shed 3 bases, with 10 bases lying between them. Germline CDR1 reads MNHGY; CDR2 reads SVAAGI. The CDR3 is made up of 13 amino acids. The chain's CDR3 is CASSLSDGYEQYL. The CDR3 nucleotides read TGTGCCAGCAGTTTATCGGACGGCTACGAGCAGTACCTC.

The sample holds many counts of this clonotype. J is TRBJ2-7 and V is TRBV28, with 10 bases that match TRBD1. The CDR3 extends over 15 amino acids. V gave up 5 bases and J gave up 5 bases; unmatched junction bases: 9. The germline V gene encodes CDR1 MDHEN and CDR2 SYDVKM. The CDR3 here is CASSTTDRGFNEQYF. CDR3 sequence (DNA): TGTGCCAGCAGTACAACGGACAGGGGGTTCAACGAGCAGTACTTC.

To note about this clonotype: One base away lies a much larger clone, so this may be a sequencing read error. The CDR3 reads CVSTPGGATEAFF. As DNA, the CDR3 is TGTGTCAGCACCCCCGGGGGGGCCACTGAAGCTTTCTTT. The rearrangement links TRBV2 to TRBJ1-1, with D possibly TRBD1 on 6 matching bases. This CDR3 has 13 amino acids. The germline CDR1 and CDR2 sequences are SNHLY and FYNNEI.

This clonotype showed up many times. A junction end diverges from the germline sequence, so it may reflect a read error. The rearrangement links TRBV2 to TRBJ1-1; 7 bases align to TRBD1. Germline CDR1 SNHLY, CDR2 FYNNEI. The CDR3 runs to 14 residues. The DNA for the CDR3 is TGTGCCAGCAGAGAAGACAGGGTATTGGCTGAAGCTTTCTTT. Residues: CASREDRVLAEAFF.

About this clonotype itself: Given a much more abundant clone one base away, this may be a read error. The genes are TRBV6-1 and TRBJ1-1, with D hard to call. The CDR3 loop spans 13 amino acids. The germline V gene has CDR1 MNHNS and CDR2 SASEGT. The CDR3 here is CASKVADYTEASF. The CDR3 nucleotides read TGTGCCAGCAAGGTGGCAGATTACACTGAAGCTTCCTTT.

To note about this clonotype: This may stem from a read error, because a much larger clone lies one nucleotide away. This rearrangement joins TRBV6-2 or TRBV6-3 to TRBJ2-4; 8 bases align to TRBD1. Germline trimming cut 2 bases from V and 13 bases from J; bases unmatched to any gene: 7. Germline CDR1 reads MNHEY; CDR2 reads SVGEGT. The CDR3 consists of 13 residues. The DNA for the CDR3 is TGTGCCAGCAGTTACGGACAGGGCAATGAGCAGTACTTC. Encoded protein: CASSYGQGNEQYF.

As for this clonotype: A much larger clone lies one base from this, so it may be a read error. The DNA for the CDR3 is TGTGCCAGCCGGGGGGGGGCGGAAAACATTCAGTACTTC. It translates to CASRGGAENIQYF. The V gene is TRBV28, the J gene TRBJ2-4; 8 positions agree with TRBD2. The CDR3 contains 13 residues. Looked up from germline, CDR1 is MDHEN and CDR2 is SYDVKM. V lost 8 bases, J lost 5 bases, and 5 bases stayed unmatched.

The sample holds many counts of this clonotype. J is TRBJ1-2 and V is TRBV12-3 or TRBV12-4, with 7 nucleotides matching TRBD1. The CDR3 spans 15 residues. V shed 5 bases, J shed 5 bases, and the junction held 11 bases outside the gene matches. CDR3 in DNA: TGTGCCAGCAGTATGGGGCAGGGGGGGGAATATGGCTACACCTTC. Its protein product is CASSMGQGGEYGYTF.